The text below deals with one T cell receptor beta chain. Germline loops: CDR1 SGHNT, CDR2 YENEEA. This CDR3 comprises 11 residues. The V gene lost 3 bases and the J gene lost 5 bases, with 4 bases spanning the gap. This sample stems from a study of technical replicates of blood from several donors. Using immunoSEQ multiplex PCR, the repertoire was profiled, and TCRdb retains in-frame clones only, with some absent. The sample includes about 85,000 clones, just under 95% of them seen just once. The source of this sequence is a human donor in good health. Sample: T cells isolated from PBMCs. V and J are TRBV11-3 and TRBJ1-1; no definite D call. The CDR3 reads CASSFSTEAFF. In DNA, the CDR3 is TGTGCCAGCAGCTTTTCAACTGAAGCTTTCTTT.